This TCR beta chain was retrieved from a study of blood T cell repertoires in COVID-19. Study in general: There were acute and convalescent COVID-19 samples, and they came from the United States, Italy and Spain. The cDNA or gDNA used as material had been derived from T cells, B-cell-depleted T cells, or PBMCs.

Study processing details: Cell counts per sample came from amplifying reference gene primers. Clones were sequenced by immunoSEQ multiplex PCR, and TCRdb holds only the in-frame ones, with some missing. V and J calls plus clone size are reproduced from that table; the DNA served to infer D and trimming. Of 200,000 to 300,000 clones detected, over 80% appear once; the ten largest clones hold 3.5% to 4.5%. The CDR3 spans 13 residues. After removal of 5 bases from V and 5 bases from J, the junction contained 2 bases not matched to a gene. CDR1 and CDR2 (germline): MNHEY, SVGAGI. The chain carries TRBV6-5 and TRBJ2-1; 8 bases line up with TRBD2. Sequenced: peripheral blood. This TCR came from a woman in her forties with acute or convalescent COVID-19. CDR3 protein: CASSTSGDNEQFF. The CDR3 region has the DNA TGTGCCAGCAGTACTAGCGGAGACAATGAGCAGTTCTTC.